The entry that follows covers one TCR beta chain sequence. The antigen is undetermined. This entry is derived from a study of radiotherapy plus CTLA-4 blockade in lung cancer. Study details: Among all patients, about 19% showed objective responses, while roughly 30% had disease control.

Data came from immunoSEQ multiplex PCR; TCRdb stores just in-frame clones and leaves some out. The sample includes tens of thousands of clones, around 79% seen only once; the top ten take 8.9%. The CDR3 runs to 16 residues. The germline CDR1 and CDR2 sequences are ENHRY and SYGVKD. V lost 7 bases to trimming and J lost 0 bases, with 18 bases between them. Study results and limitations: Interferon-beta, together with early blood T cell clone dynamics, reportedly best predicted response. Tumor-origin TCR clones grew in blood after radiotherapy plus ipilimumab.

J is TRBJ1-1 and V is TRBV10-3; D is uncertain. The clonotype comes from a human donor with non-small cell lung cancer who had stable disease on radiotherapy plus ipilimumab. Source: peripheral blood, taken from a patient treated with radiotherapy plus ipilimumab. CDR3 coding DNA: TGTGCCATCACCCGGACCGCTAAAAGAATGAACACTGAAGCTTTCTTT. This codes for CAITRTAKRMNTEAFF.